This entry describes one T cell receptor (beta chain). The V and J ends lost 4 bases and 1 base respectively, with 14 bases between them. CDR1 SGHDT and CDR2 YYEEEE come from the germline V gene. The CDR3 contains 16 residues. The data were taken from a study of blood T cell repertoires in COVID-19. For the study at large: Sites across the United States, Italy and Spain contributed samples from acute and convalescent COVID-19. PBMCs, B-cell-depleted T cells, or T cells provided the cDNA or gDNA that made up the material.

As processed by the authors: Reference gene primer amplification gave nucleated cell count estimates. Generated by immunoSEQ multiplex PCR, the TCRdb table keeps only in-frame clones and is missing some. The DNA was the basis for D and trimming; V, J and clone size are from that table. The sample shows under 200,000 clones, roughly 80% of them seen only once. The TCR was taken from a man in his 60s with acute or convalescent COVID-19. Sequences were obtained from peripheral blood. The chain uses TRBV5-6 and TRBJ2-2, with TRBD1 as a possible D gene (6 bases). CDR3 region: CASSPLGHLNTGELFF. CDR3 bases: TGTGCCAGCAGCCCGCTGGGACACCTGAACACCGGGGAGCTGTTTTTT.